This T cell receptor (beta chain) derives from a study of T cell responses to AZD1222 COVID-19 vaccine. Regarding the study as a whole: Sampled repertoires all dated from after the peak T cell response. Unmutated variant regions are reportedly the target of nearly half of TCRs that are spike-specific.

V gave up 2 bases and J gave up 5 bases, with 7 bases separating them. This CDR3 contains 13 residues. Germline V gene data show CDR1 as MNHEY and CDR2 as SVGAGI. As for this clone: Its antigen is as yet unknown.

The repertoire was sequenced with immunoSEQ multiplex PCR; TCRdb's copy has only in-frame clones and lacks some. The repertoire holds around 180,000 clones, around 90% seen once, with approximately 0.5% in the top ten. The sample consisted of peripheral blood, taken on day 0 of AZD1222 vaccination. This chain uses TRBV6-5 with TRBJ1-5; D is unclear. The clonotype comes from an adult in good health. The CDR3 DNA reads TGTGCCAGCAGTTACCGGTCAGATCAGCCCCAGCATTTT. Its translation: CASSYRSDQPQHF.